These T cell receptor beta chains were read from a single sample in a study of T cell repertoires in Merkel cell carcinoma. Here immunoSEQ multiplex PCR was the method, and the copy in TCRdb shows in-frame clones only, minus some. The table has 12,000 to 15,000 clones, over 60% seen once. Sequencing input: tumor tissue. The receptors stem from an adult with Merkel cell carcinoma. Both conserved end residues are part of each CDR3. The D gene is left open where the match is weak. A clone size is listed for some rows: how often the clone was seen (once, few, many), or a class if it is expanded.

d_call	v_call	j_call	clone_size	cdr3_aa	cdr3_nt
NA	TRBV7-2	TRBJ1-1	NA	CASSLGMPGGGTEAFF	TGTGCCAGCAGCTTAGGGATGCCGGGGGGAGGCACTGAAGCTTTCTTT
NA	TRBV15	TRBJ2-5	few	CATSRGSETQYF	TGTGCCACCAGCAGAGGGAGCGAGACCCAGTACTTC
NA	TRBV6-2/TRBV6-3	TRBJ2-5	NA	CASSSEDWRETQYF	TGTGCCAGCAGTTCCGAGGACTGGCGGGAGACCCAGTACTTC
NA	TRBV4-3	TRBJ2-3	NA	CASSQDGAEDTQYF	TGCGCCAGCAGCCAAGACGGGGCCGAAGATACGCAGTATTTT
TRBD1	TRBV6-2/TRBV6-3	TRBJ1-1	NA	CASSRGGQGFAEAFF	TGTGCCAGCAGTCGGGGTGGACAGGGGTTTGCTGAAGCTTTCTTT
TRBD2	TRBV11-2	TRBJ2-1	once	CASSFMASGVLSYNEQFF	TGTGCCAGCAGCTTTATGGCTAGCGGGGTTCTCTCCTACAATGAGCAGTTCTTC
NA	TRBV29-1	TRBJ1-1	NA	CSARLSGGGLNTEAFF	TGCAGCGCCAGGCTTTCGGGAGGAGGTCTGAACACTGAAGCTTTCTTT
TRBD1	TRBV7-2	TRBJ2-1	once	CASSSGDRLYNEQFF	TGTGCCAGCAGCTCCGGGGACAGGTTATACAATGAGCAGTTCTTC
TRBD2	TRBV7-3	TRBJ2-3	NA	CASSLSGGADTDTQYF	TGTGCCAGCAGCTTAAGCGGGGGGGCCGACACAGATACGCAGTATTTT
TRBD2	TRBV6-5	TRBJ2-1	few	CASSYQREFNEQFF	TGTGCCAGCAGTTACCAGCGGGAGTTCAATGAGCAGTTCTTC
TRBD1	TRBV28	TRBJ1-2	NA	CANSLTGQDLYGYTF	TGTGCCAACAGTTTGACAGGACAGGACCTCTATGGCTACACCTTC
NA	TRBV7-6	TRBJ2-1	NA	CASSLEVAELNNEQFF	TGTGCCAGCAGCTTAGAAGTAGCGGAGCTTAACAATGAGCAGTTCTTC
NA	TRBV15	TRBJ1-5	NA	CATSSGDRNQPQHF	TGTGCCACCAGCTCAGGGGACCGTAATCAGCCCCAGCATTTT
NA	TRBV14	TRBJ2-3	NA	CASSQVRKGPWPTDTQYF	TGTGCCAGCAGCCAAGTTCGAAAGGGACCCTGGCCCACAGATACGCAGTATTTT
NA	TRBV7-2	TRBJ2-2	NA	CASSLGGTPTGELFF	TGTGCCAGCAGCTTAGGCGGGACTCCCACCGGGGAGCTGTTTTTT
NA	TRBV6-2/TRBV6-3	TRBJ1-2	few	CASSSPTGYYGYTF	TGTGCCAGCAGTTCCCCGACAGGATACTATGGCTACACCTTC
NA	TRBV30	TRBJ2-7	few	CAWSKDNLYEQYF	TGTGCCTGGAGCAAAGACAATCTCTACGAGCAGTACTTC
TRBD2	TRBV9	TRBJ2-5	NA	CASSPPPGASGARETQYF	TGTGCCAGCAGCCCCCCCCCGGGGGCTAGCGGGGCTAGGGAGACCCAGTACTTC
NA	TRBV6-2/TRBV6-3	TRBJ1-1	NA	CASSYGGWTEAFF	TGTGCCAGCAGTTACGGGGGTTGGACTGAAGCTTTCTTT
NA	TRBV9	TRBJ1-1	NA	CASSVAGGPEAFF	TGTGCCAGCAGCGTAGCGGGTGGGCCTGAAGCTTTCTTT
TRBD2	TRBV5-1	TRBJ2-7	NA	CASSYNQLAGSTYEQYF	TGCGCCAGCAGCTATAACCAACTAGCGGGATCAACCTACGAGCAGTACTTC
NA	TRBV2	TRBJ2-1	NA	CASSAQRGVGEQFF	TGTGCCAGCAGTGCCCAGAGGGGGGTCGGTGAGCAGTTCTTC
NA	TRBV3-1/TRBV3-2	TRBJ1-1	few	CASSQNGRPEAFF	TGTGCCAGCAGCCAGAACGGTCGCCCTGAAGCTTTCTTT
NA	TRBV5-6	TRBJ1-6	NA	CASSLRFGGNDNSPLHF	TGTGCCAGCAGCTTGAGATTTGGGGGAAACGATAATTCACCCCTCCACTTT
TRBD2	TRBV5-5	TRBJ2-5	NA	CASSLGRGGETQYF	TGTGCCAGCAGCTTGGGGAGGGGAGGGGAGACCCAGTACTTC
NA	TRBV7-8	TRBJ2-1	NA	CASSSARDPNSYNEQFF	TGTGCCAGCAGCTCCGCCCGGGACCCGAACTCCTACAATGAGCAGTTCTTC